This entry lists 8 T cell receptor beta chains sequenced from one sample in a study of T cells in Graves' hyperthyroidism and ophthalmopathy. The source material, RNA transcripts, was used to amplify TCR beta CDR3 regions. The study used the HTBI primer set for a first-round RT-PCR of the TCR CDR3. TCRdb analysed the multiplex PCR reads with MiXCR anew, one entry per CDR3 protein. The table records about 290,000 distinct CDR3 sequences, approximately 15% of them present only once. Material: blood. These receptors came from a woman aged 55-69 years with Graves' ophthalmopathy.

In its sample, this clonotype was seen a few times. The V and J genes are TRBV4-1 and TRBJ1-3, with D possibly TRBD1 on 6 matching bases. The CDR3 sequence is 16 residues long. The V gene lost 1 base and the J gene lost 2 bases, with 12 bases spanning the gap. CDR1 MGHRA and CDR2 YSYEKL come from the germline V gene. The DNA of the CDR3 is TGCGCCAGCAGCCAAGCGACAGGCCTGACTGGAAACACCATATATTTT. Translating it yields CASSQATGLTGNTIYF.

This clonotype was found many times. V usage is TRBV2 and J usage is TRBJ2-3; D possibly corresponds to TRBD1 (6 bases). Germline CDR1 and CDR2: SNHLY and FYNNEI. V lost 5 bases, J lost 1 base, and 13 bases lay in between. The CDR3 totals 15 residues. CDR3 DNA: TGTGCCAGCAGTACGACAGGCCTTGGCACAGATACGCAGTATTTT. It encodes CASSTTGLGTDTQYF.

The table lists this clonotype with many counts. The chain carries TRBV27 and TRBJ2-7; no reliable D call. V lost 6 bases and J lost 2, with 11 bases in between. Germline loops: CDR1 MNHEY, CDR2 SMNVEV (reference sequence). The CDR3 has 13 amino acids. The CDR3 DNA follows: TGTGCCAGCAGCCAAACTGCTACCTACGAGCAGTACTTC. Translation gives CASSQTATYEQYF.

This clonotype was seen a few times. J is TRBJ1-2 and V is TRBV7-9, with a tentative D call TRBD1 (6 bases). Germline CDR1 reads SEHNR; CDR2 reads FQNEAQ (reference sequence). V was clipped by 0 bases and J by 2 bases, with 13 bases between them. The CDR3 length is 16 residues. The CDR3 is CASSLADRDKNYGYTF. CDR3 nucleotides: TGTGCCAGCAGCTTAGCGGACCGGGACAAGAACTATGGCTACACCTTC.

The table lists this clonotype with many counts. The chain has TRBV18 and TRBJ2-5; 11 bases fit TRBD1. This CDR3 contains 15 residues. Germline lookup yields CDR1 KGHSH and CDR2 LQKENI. Trimming cost V 0 bases and J 4 bases; bases outside gene matches: 1. The CDR3 DNA is TGTGCCAGCTCACCACCGGGACAGGGGGGAGAGACCCAGTACTTC. Protein: CASSPPGQGGETQYF.

Only a few counts were recorded for this clonotype. The chain combines TRBV5-1 with TRBJ2-1, with no clear D. CDR3 size: 17 residues. Between the trimmed V and J ends, which lost 0 bases and 0 bases, there was a span of 13 bases. Germline CDR1 reads SGHRS; CDR2 reads YFSETQ. DNA of the CDR3: TGCGCCAGCAGCTTGGGATCGGGTTCGACCTCCTACAATGAGCAGTTCTTC. Its protein product is CASSLGSGSTSYNEQFF.

This clonotype came up a few times. The gene calls are TRBV19 and TRBJ2-2; D gene unclear. CDR3 length: 14 residues. The germline CDR1 and CDR2 sequences are LNHDA and SQIVND (reference sequence). The ends were cut back, 6 bases at V and 0 bases at J, with 8 bases in the middle. CDR3 region: CASSPLSNTGELFF. CDR3 DNA sequence: TGTGCCAGTAGCCCCCTGTCGAACACCGGGGAGCTGTTTTTT. Complete variable domain (other parts from reference TRBV19 and TRBJ2-2): DGGITQSPKYLFRKEGQNVTLSCEQNLNHDAMYWYRQDPGQGLRLIYYSQIVNDFQKGDIAEGYSVSREKKESFPLTVTSAQKNPTAFYLCASSPLSNTGELFFGEGSRLTVL.

The rearrangement uses TRBV20-1 and TRBJ2-2; D gene ambiguous. Deletions cut 6 bases from V and 6 bases from J, with 11 bases between. In germline, CDR1 is DFQATT, CDR2 SNEGSKA (reference sequence). The CDR3 sequence is 12 residues long. CDR3 protein: CSAPEGPGELFF. CDR3 DNA: TGCAGTGCCCCGGAAGGCCCCGGGGAGCTGTTTTTT.